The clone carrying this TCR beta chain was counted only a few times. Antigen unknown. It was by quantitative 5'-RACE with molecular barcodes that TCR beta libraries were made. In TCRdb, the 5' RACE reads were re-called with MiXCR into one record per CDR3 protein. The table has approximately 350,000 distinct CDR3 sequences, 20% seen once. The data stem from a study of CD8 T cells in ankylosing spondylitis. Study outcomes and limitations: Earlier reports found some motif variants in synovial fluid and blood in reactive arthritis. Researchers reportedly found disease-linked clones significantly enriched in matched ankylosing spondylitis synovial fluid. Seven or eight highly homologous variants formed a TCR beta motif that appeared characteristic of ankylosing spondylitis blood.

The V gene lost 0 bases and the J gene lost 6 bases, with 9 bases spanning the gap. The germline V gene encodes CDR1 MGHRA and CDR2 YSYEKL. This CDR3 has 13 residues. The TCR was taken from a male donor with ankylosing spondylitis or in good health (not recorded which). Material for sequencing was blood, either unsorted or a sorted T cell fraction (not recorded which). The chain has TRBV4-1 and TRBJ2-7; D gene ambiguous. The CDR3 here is CASSQEWGAEQYF. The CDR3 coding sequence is TGCGCCAGCAGCCAAGAATGGGGTGCCGAGCAGTACTTC.